This T cell receptor (beta chain) was recorded in a study of cytomegalovirus exposure and HLA in healthy donors (dated by TCRdb to about 2017). For context, the study as a whole: An earlier analysis of several hundred of the donors reported about 280 Gb of sequence data and 90 million to 120 million unique TCR beta sequences obtained from some 200 million T cells. About 300 gigabases of sequencing data and 70 million to 85 million unique TCR sequences were included in an early release covering 500 to 750 HLA-typed donors. The genetic ancestry cluster associated with self-reported Caucasian donors included 65% to 90% of the approximately 400 genotyped donors. The aim of the study was to test whether cataloging public T cell receptors could identify signatures of past pathogen exposure. Using immunosequencing, the study profiled T cell repertoires from 500 to 800 subjects and related those repertoires to cytomegalovirus serostatus. A separate validation cohort of over 95 different subjects was used in addition to the roughly 670-subject first cohort. To predict cytomegalovirus infection status, the study combined high-throughput TCR immunosequencing, statistical association of individual TCRs with disease status, and machine learning. To study patterns of TCR occurrence, a later analysis re-analyzed previously published TCR beta repertoires from hundreds of donors and added high-resolution HLA genotyping. The later analysis used no new phenotypic data to find candidate immune exposures, relying instead on TCR beta sequences and their occurrence across donors. To decide whether each TCR beta V gene segment behaved as functional or pseudogenic, an earlier analysis of nearly 600 of the donors relied on high-throughput TCR beta sequencing. Alongside the repertoire data, information on donor age, sex, ethnicity and CMV serostatus was compiled. A later genetic analysis took genome-wide SNP genotypes for about 65% of the 666 donors and used that subset as a discovery cohort. All discovery cohort repertoires had been generated on a single sequencing platform. Both class I and class II loci were covered by HLA typing, at four-digit resolution. Typing coverage varied by locus: roughly 629-630 donors for A, B, C, DRB1 and DQB1; about 520 for DQA1; approximately 610 for DPA1; about 450 for DPB1. Roughly five DR-DQ haplotypes were treated as single units for association and clustering because of strong linkage in the cohort. Across under 500 genotyped donors of the cohort, an average of roughly 250,000 unique TCR beta nucleotide sequences per donor were sequenced, and roughly 17% of those sequences were non-productive. What the authors observed across the whole study: Because HLA typing was missing for some donors at each locus, association tests included only the typed subset. A further reported finding was that TCR beta sequences accurately predicted the HLA-A and HLA-B alleles for most subjects in the first cohort. In vitro tests confirmed that three of the cytomegalovirus-associated TCR beta chains recognize cytomegalovirus antigens. Linkage disequilibrium might explain the correlated functional status among segregating V segments, but an unknown experimental factor could not be excluded. Cytomegalovirus status was reported to be diagnosed by the classifier with high specificity and sensitivity in both the original and validation cohorts. According to a later genetic analysis, donors in an Asian-associated ancestry cluster had fewer N-insertions in productive TCRs than the approximately 650-donor mean. A cluster of highly shared sequence variants was judged likely to be a technical artifact of the sequencing pipeline. In a later analysis, the rate of TCR association differed among HLA loci, with DRB1 alleles having the most associated TCRs and HLA-C alleles having the fewest. When HLA alleles, especially DR and DQ, strongly co-occurred, TCR associations were difficult to assign to individual alleles. Roughly uniform sequencing depth across donors was assumed in presence/absence analyses, although this assumption may not hold. While some public TCRs were present in many individuals, most TCR sequences turned up only very rarely across donors. At a false discovery rate of 0.05, a later analysis linked around 15,000 TCR beta sequences to specific HLA alleles. A later analysis found that HLA-associated TCR beta chains were more clonally expanded and had lower generation probabilities than equally common non-associated chains. A later genetic analysis associated a missense DCLRE1C variant with V-gene and J-gene trimming of TCR beta chains, and an independent cohort replicated the association. According to a later analysis, most CMV-associated TCR beta chains appeared to be HLA-restricted, and the HLA associations seemed to be driven largely by CMV exposure. In the study, 164 TCR beta chains were listed as associated with cytomegalovirus. In an earlier analysis of more than 500 of the donors, most TCR beta V segments appeared in productive rearrangements about 87% or about 30% of the time, broadly matching IMGT annotations. The cohort was sequenced for TCR beta chains only, and without alpha or paired-chain data the features that could be detected were limited. The earlier analysis of 587 of the donors excluded about 16 rarely observed V segments, including chromosome 9 orphons, because counts were too low. For the cohort, immune exposure information was limited to CMV serostatus. A later analysis reported that several top co-occurrence clusters appeared linked to parvovirus B19, influenza, CMV and Epstein-Barr virus. The authors suggested that the approach could potentially be extended to other disease states and immunological phenotypes.

Receptors were amplified or captured by the immunoSEQ multiplex PCR assay. A mixture of 60 forward primers for TCR Vbeta segments and 13 reverse primers for TCR Jbeta segments was used in the multiplex PCR. Amplification of the CDR3 region of rearranged TCR beta genes was performed with a multiplex PCR assay on genomic DNA. Amplified TCR beta libraries were sequenced as 87-base-pair reads on the Illumina HiSeq System. Per the authors' processing: A later analysis tallied some 79 million unique TCR beta chains across the 666 repertoires, and 10 million to 11 million of those chains were shared by two or more donors. To remove PCR and sequencing errors, raw reads were error-corrected and collapsed into unique sequences using a nearest-neighbor algorithm that merged closely related sequences. To assign V, D and J gene segments, CDR3 sequences were aligned to IMGT reference sequences. Each retained sequence needed at least a six-nucleotide match to both a V gene segment and a J gene segment. Rearrangements were classified as productive when the CDR3 lacked stop codons and remained in frame with V and J, and all other rearrangements were classified as non-productive. CDR3 was defined according to IMGT convention as the region running from the second conserved V-encoded cysteine to the conserved J-encoded phenylalanine. Sequences without an unambiguous match to a single V gene segment were excluded from the earlier analysis of 450 to 750 of the donors. An earlier analysis of 587 of the donors classified V segments as functional when productive rearrangements were above 56.7% and as segregating when the standard deviation between donors was above 5%. To diagnose cytomegalovirus status from the catalog of TCR beta chain sequences, a statistical classification framework was built. In a later analysis, V and J genes were assigned by comparing TCR nucleotide sequences against IMGT/GENE-DB human TR gene sequences. The TCRdist pipeline was used in a later analysis to assign CDR3 sequences and most-parsimonious VDJ recombination scenarios. In a later analysis, each TCR beta chain was defined by its CDR3 amino acid sequence together with its V-gene family, and reads without a unique V-gene family were excluded. As a way to deal with suspected cross-contamination and a sequencing artifact, a later analysis dropped approximately 570 nucleotide sequences that were highly shared and had low generation probability. For each public chain, a later analysis derived a clonal expansion index from normalized ranks of inferred template counts within each repertoire. In a later analysis, generation probabilities were computed with a VDJ recombination model fitted to out-of-frame rearrangements, and the resulting probabilities were checked against IGoR. Hypergeometric tests were used in a later analysis to score TCR-TCR, TCR-HLA and TCR-CMV co-occurrence, with a repertoire-size bias correction applied to the TCR pairs. To estimate false discovery rates, a later analysis permuted the HLA or CMV assignments 20 times. In a later analysis, co-occurring TCRs were grouped using DBSCAN, and TCRdist sequence similarity was added for clustering within HLA-allele-positive subsets. Repertoires with fewer than 30,000 or more than 120,000 public chains were left out of co-occurrence clustering, as were several repertoires with anomalous nucleotide sharing. TCRdb mirrors the immuneACCESS table, restricted to in-frame sequences. Some clones are absent from its copies; in checked studies, under half trace to an unresolved V gene, and the reason for the others is unknown. V and J calls and clone size are given by that table; D and trimming were obtained from the DNA. The sample includes fewer than 200,000 clones, with roughly 87% observed a single time. In total, the top ten clones hold around 0.25% of the sample.

The cohort was made up of under 800 healthy bone marrow donors. At the time of sampling, all cohort members were nominally healthy, though unrecorded immune exposures were likely present. The donor tested CMV seronegative, placing the donor among the 350 or so seronegative members of the cohort. Each donor provided a peripheral blood sample, and peripheral blood mononuclear cells were used for TCR beta sequencing. The Qiagen DNeasy Blood Extraction Kit was used to extract genomic DNA from the blood cell samples. This clone was picked up one time. Which antigen it targets is not known. Base qualities are not provided; no much larger clone lies one nucleotide away. The sequence came from a girl under three years old in good health and CMV-seronegative. Sequenced material: PBMCs.

In nucleotides, the sequence is TGTGCCAGCAGGCCTGAGGCTAATGAAAAACTGTTTTTT. This gives the protein CASRPEANEKLFF. This chain joins TRBV2 to TRBJ1-4; the D gene is not confidently resolved. From cysteine to phenylalanine, the CDR3 is 13 amino acids long. The kept DNA is CDR3 alone, 39 bases in frame from the first base. In the germline V gene, CDR1 corresponds to SNHLY and CDR2 to FYNNEI. V is cut by 6 bases and J by 3 bases, and the space between the germline ends is 8 bases.